This TCR beta chain was obtained from a study of response to subunit inactivated influenza vaccine. Remarks on this clonotype: At one end the junction does not follow the germline gene, possibly because of a read error.

One entry per CDR3 protein, called by TCRdb with MiXCR from the RT-PCR reads. The sample lists approximately 530,000 distinct CDR3 sequences, around 7.9% occurring once. Sequenced material: PBMCs from blood, taken roughly 24 months after vaccination. The TCR originated in a man between 50 and 69 years old who received an inactivated influenza vaccine.

The CDR3 DNA is TGTGCCAGCGGCCGGGACAGGGGGTATAGTTCACCCCTCCACTTT. Translation: CASGRDRGYSSPLHF. The chain recombines TRBV3-1 with TRBJ1-6; 11 positions agree with TRBD1. Germline CDR1 is LGHDT and CDR2 is YNNKEL (reference sequence). The CDR3 totals 15 residues.